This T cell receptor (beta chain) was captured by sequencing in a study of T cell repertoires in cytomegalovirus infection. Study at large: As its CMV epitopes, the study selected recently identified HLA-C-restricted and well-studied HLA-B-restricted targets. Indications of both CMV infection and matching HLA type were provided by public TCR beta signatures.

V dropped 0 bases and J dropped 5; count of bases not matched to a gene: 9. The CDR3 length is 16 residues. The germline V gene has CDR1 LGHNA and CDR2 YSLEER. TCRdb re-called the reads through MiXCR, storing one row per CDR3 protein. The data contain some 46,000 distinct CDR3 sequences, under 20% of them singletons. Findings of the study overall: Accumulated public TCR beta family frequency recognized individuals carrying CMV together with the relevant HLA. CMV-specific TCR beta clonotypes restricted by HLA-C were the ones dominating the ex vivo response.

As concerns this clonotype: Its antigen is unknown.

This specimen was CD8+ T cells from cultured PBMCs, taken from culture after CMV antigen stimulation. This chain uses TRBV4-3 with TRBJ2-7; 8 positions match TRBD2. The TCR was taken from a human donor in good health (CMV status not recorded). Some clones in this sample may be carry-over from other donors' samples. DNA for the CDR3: TGCGCCAGCAGCCAAGATCTGGAGCTAGCGGGCGACGAGCAGTACTTC. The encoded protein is CASSQDLELAGDEQYF.